This TCR beta chain was sequenced in a study of response to subunit inactivated influenza vaccine. Broader study findings: It was the authors' suggestion that each seasonal influenza vaccination recruits few new T cells.

There are a few counts of this clonotype. Its antigen is unknown. J lost 7 bases, V lost 5 bases, and 5 bases had no gene match. The germline V gene has CDR1 SEHNR and CDR2 FQNEAQ (reference sequence). This CDR3 contains 15 residues. TCRdb re-analysed the RT-PCR reads in MiXCR, keeping a single row per CDR3 protein. The sample holds about 570,000 distinct CDR3 sequences, around 10% seen once. These data were likewise used in another study, on T cells expressing NK-cell markers. Per that paper: UMIs accompanied the 5'RACE template switching by which TCR beta cDNA was made. Sequenced donors, eight in total, included seven who were HCMV-seropositive and one who was seronegative. It is unclear if expanded NKG2C-expressing clones target HCMV antigens.

The sequenced sample was PBMCs from blood, obtained on the day of vaccination. This clonotype was sampled from a man aged 50 to 59 who received an inactivated influenza vaccine. The chain couples TRBV7-9 to TRBJ2-2, with 12 bases matching TRBD1. CDR3 sequence (DNA): TGTGCCAGCAGCGGGGGACAGGGGGCGATCGGGGAGCTGTTTTTT. Protein: CASSGGQGAIGELFF.